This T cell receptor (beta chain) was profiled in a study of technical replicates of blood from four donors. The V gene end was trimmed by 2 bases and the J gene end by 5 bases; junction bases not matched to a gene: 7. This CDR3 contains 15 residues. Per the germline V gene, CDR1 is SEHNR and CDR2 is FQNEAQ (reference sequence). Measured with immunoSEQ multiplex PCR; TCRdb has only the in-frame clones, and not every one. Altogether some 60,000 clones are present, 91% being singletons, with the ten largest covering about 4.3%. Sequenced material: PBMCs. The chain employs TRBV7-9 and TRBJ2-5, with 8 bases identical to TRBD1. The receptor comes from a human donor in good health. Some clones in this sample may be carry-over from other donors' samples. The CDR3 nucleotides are TGTGCCAGCAGCTTAAGTTCAGGGGGCAGGGAGACCCAGTACTTC. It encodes CASSLSSGGRETQYF.